This T cell receptor beta chain is drawn from a study of a mutant IDH1 vaccine in newly diagnosed glioma. Clones were sequenced by immunoSEQ multiplex PCR, and TCRdb holds only the in-frame ones, with some missing. The data show 60,000 to 65,000 clones, with around 83% seen just once and about 3.8% held by the top ten. As for time point: week 47, end of study. Doses consisted of 300 ug of mutant IDH1 20-mer peptide each, paired with topical imiquimod. With respect to this clone: What it binds is not known.

Deletions cut 0 bases from V and 7 bases from J, with 9 bases between. This CDR3 spans 13 amino acids. Germline lookup yields CDR1 SEHNR and CDR2 FQNEAQ (reference sequence). The chain combines TRBV7-9 with TRBJ1-2; D gene ambiguous. The specimen was PBMCs, collected from a glioma patient whose treatment included an IDH1 peptide vaccine. This receptor was identified in a man between 25 and 39 years old with glioma. The CDR3 spells CASSLARAAGYTF. CDR3 sequence (DNA): TGTGCCAGCAGCTTAGCGCGGGCAGCTGGCTACACCTTC.